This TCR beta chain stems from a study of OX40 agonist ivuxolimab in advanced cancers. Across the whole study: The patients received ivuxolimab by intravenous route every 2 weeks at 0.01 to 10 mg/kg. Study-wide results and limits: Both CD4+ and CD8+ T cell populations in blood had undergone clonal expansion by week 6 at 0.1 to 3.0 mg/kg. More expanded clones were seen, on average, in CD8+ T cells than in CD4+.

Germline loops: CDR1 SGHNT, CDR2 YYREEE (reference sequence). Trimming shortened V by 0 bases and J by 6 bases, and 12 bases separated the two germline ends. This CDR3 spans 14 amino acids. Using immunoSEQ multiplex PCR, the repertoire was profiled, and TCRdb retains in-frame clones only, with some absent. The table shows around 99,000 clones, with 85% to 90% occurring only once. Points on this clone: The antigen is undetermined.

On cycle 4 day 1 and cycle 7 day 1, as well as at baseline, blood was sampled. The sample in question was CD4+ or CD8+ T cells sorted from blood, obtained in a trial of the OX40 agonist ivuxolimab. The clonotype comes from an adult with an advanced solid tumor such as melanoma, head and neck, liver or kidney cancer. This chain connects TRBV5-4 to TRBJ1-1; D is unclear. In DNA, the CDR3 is TGTGCCAGCAGCTTGGACAGTCGGAGCGCTGAAGCTTTCTTT. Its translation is CASSLDSRSAEAFF. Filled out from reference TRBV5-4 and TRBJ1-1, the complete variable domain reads ETGVTQSPTHLIKTRGQQVTLRCSSQSGHNTVSWYQQALGQGPQFIFQYYREEENGRGNFPPRFSGLQFPNYSSELNVNALELDDSALYLCASSLDSRSAEAFFGQGTRLTVV.